This T cell receptor beta chain stems from a study of T cell changes during pregnancy in multiple sclerosis. The V gene lost 1 base and the J gene lost 2 bases, with 6 bases spanning the gap. CDR1 and CDR2 (germline): MNHNS, SASEGT. The CDR3 spans 13 residues. Clones were sequenced by immunoSEQ multiplex PCR, and TCRdb holds only the in-frame ones, with some missing. Among 54,000 or so clones listed, approximately 92% were seen once. The receptor was isolated from a female donor with multiple sclerosis, enrolled in a pregnancy study. This chain links TRBV6-1 with TRBJ2-7; TRBD2 might be the D (6 bases). Sequenced material: CD4+ T cells from peripheral blood mononuclear cells, taken before pregnancy. CDR3 coding DNA: TGTGCCAGCAGTGAAGGACTAGCCTACGAGCAGTACTTC. This translates into CASSEGLAYEQYF.